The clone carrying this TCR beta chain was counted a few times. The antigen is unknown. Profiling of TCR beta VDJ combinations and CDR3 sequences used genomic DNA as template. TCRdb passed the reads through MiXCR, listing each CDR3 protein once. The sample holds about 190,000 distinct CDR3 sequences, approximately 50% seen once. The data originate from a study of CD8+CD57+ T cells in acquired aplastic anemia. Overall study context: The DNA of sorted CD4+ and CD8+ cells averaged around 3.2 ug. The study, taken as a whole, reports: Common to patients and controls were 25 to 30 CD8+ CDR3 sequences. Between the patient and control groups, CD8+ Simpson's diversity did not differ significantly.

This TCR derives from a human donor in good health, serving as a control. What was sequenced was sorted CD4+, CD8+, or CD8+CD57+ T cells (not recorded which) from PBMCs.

DNA of the CDR3: TGTGCCAGCAGTGTTTCAGGGTTGGTGCAGCCCCAGCATTTT. It translates to CASSVSGLVQPQHF. The chain uses TRBV2 and TRBJ1-5; perhaps TRBD1 as D (5 bases). Trimming stripped 4 bases from V and 7 bases from J, with 14 bases between. Germline CDR1 is SNHLY and CDR2 is FYNNEI. The CDR3 runs 14 residues.